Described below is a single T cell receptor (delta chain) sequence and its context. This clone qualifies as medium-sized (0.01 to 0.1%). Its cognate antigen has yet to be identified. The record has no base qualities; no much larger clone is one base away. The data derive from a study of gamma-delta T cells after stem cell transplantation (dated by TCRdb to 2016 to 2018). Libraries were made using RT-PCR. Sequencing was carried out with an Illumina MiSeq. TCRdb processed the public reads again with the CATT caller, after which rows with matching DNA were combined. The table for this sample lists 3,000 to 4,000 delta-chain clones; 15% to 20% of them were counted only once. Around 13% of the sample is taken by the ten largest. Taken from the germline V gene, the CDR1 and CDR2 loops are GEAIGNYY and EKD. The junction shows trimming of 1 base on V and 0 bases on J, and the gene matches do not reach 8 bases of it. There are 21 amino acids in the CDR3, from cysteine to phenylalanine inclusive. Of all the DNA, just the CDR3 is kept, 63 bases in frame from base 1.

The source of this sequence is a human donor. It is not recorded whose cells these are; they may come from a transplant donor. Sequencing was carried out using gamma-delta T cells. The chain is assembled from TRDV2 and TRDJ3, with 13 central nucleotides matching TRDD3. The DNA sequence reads TGTGCCTGTGACACTCTACTGGGGGATACGGTGAGCTCCTGGGACACCCGACAGATGTTTTTC. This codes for CACDTLLGDTVSSWDTRQMFF.